The next 3 T cell receptor beta chains were all read from a single sample in a study of brain T cells in children with intractable seizures. Generated by immunoSEQ multiplex PCR, the TCRdb table keeps only in-frame clones and is missing some. Of 110,000 or so clones listed, roughly 94% were seen once; the top ten hold 3.8%. The sequencing here drew on peripheral blood, taken at surgery. These receptor sequences come from a boy younger than two with hemimegalencephaly and intractable seizures.

The chain has TRBV5-1 and TRBJ1-6, with 7 bases lining up with TRBD1. The germline V gene encodes CDR1 SGHRS and CDR2 YFSETQ. V trimming: 4 bases; J trimming: 6 bases; junction bases outside the gene matches: 4. CDR3 length: 14 residues. The CDR3 bases are TGCGCCAGCAGCCCGGACAGGCGTAATTCACCCCTCCACTTT. This translates into CASSPDRRNSPLHF.

This clone was recorded once. The V call is TRBV27, the J call TRBJ2-1; TRBD2 agrees at 7 bases. The trim removed 6 bases at V and 0 bases at J, leaving 2 bases unmatched. CDR3 length: 14 residues. Looked up from germline, CDR1 is MNHEY and CDR2 is SMNVEV (reference sequence). The CDR3 is CASRGGSSYNEQFF. CDR3 sequence (DNA): TGTGCCAGCAGAGGCGGGAGCTCCTACAATGAGCAGTTCTTC.

The chain links TRBV7-7 to TRBJ2-1, with D possibly matching TRBD1 (5 bases). The CDR3 consists of 13 residues. Trimming took 5 bases from V and 3 from J, leaving 8 bases between them. Looked up from germline, CDR1 is SSHAT and CDR2 is FNYEAQ (reference sequence). The CDR3 coding sequence is TGTGCCAGCAGCCTTGACAGCTACAATGAGCAGTTCTTC. Translating gives CASSLDSYNEQFF. The full variable domain, with the rest looked up from reference TRBV7-7 and TRBJ2-1, is GAGVSQSPRYKVTKRGQDVTLRCDPISSHATLYWYQQALGQGPEFLTYFNYEAQPDKSGLPSDRFSAERPEGSISTLTIQRTEQRDSAMYRCASSLDSYNEQFFGPGTRLTVL.